This T cell receptor (beta chain) stems from a study of cytomegalovirus exposure and HLA in healthy donors. PCR employed 60 Vbeta and 13 Jbeta primers. TCRdb's copy holds only in-frame clones and misses some; the assay was immunoSEQ multiplex PCR. The sample carries approximately 160,000 clones, around 68% recorded once. In the case of this clone: No antigen is known for it.

Points from the study as a whole: The authors listed over 150 TCR beta chains as cytomegalovirus-associated. Using the classifier, cytomegalovirus status was reportedly diagnosed with high specificity and sensitivity. Later work found most CMV-associated TCR beta chains apparently HLA-restricted. It was taken for granted in presence/absence analyses that sequencing depth across donors was roughly uniform.

Germline values: CDR1 SEHNR, CDR2 FQNEAQ (reference sequence). The CDR3 has 15 amino acids. The junction had 7 bases not matched to a gene; V was cut back by 5 bases and J by 3 bases. The receptor was isolated from a man between 50 and 59 years old in good health and CMV-seronegative. The specimen was PBMCs. The V call is TRBV7-9, the J call TRBJ2-3; 8 nucleotides agree with TRBD1. For the CDR3, the DNA is TGTGCCAGCAGCCCTGGACAGGGACAAACAGATACGCAGTATTTT. Translating it yields CASSPGQGQTDTQYF. Complete variable domain (other parts from reference TRBV7-9 and TRBJ2-3): DTGVSQNPRHKITKRGQNVTFRCDPISEHNRLYWYRQTLGQGPEFLTYFQNEAQLEKSRLLSDRFSAERPKGSFSTLEIQRTEQGDSAMYLCASSPGQGQTDTQYFGPGTRLTVL.